This passage covers 21 T cell receptor beta chains from one sample sequenced in a study of cytomegalovirus exposure and HLA in healthy donors. In the PCR, 60 Vbeta and 13 Jbeta primers were used. Clones were read by immunoSEQ multiplex PCR, and TCRdb kept only the in-frame ones, dropping some. This sample has about 180,000 clones, with roughly 75% found just once. The sequencing sample was made of PBMCs. The receptors here all came from a man aged 40-49 years in good health and CMV-seronegative.

About this clone: Distinct nucleotide sequences in the sample also encode this CDR3. V is TRBV30 and J is TRBJ1-6; tentatively, D is TRBD1 (6 bases). V was cut by 2 bases and J by 4 bases, with 6 bases left in between. Germline CDR1 GTSNPN, CDR2 SVGIG (reference sequence). CDR3 length equals 13 residues. For the CDR3, the DNA is TGTGCCTGGAGTCAGGGGTATAATTCACCCCTCCACTTT. Its translation: CAWSQGYNSPLHF.

This clone appeared a few times. The CDR3 protein is CASSLGTGRNEQFF. CDR3 nucleotides: TGTGCCAGCAGCTTGGGGACAGGGAGGAATGAGCAGTTCTTC. The V gene is TRBV5-8, the J gene TRBJ2-1; 8 nucleotides match TRBD1. Trimming cost V 0 bases and J 7 bases; bases outside gene matches: 3. Per the germline V gene, CDR1 is SGHTS and CDR2 is YDEGEE. The length of the CDR3 is 14 residues.

J is TRBJ1-1 and V is TRBV14; no firm D call. V lost 0 bases and J 6 bases, leaving 11 bases between the germline ends. The CDR3 totals 14 residues. In germline, CDR1 is SGHDN, CDR2 FVKESK. CDR3 residues: CASSQDLGGSEAFF. As DNA, the CDR3 is TGTGCCAGCAGCCAAGATCTTGGAGGGTCTGAAGCTTTCTTT. Complete variable domain (other parts from reference TRBV14 and TRBJ1-1): EAGVTQFPSHSVIEKGQTVTLRCDPISGHDNLYWYRRVMGKEIKFLLHFVKESKQDESGMPNNRFLAERTGGTYSTLKVQPAELEDSGVYFCASSQDLGGSEAFFGQGTRLTVV.

The chain couples TRBV6-5 to TRBJ2-1, with a weak D call TRBD2 (5 bases). The length of the CDR3 is 15 residues. Germline V CDR1 and CDR2: MNHEY, SVGAGI. Trimming took 5 bases from V and 4 from J, leaving 15 bases between them. The CDR3 reads CASSTRVGLYNEQFF. The CDR3 DNA sequence: TGTGCCAGCAGTACAAGGGTCGGACTGTACAATGAGCAGTTCTTC.

J is TRBJ2-1 and V is TRBV11-3; possible D gene TRBD2, 5 bases. Trimming left V 1 base short and J 4 bases short, with 17 bases between. The germline V gene has CDR1 SGHNT and CDR2 YENEEA. The CDR3 covers 17 residues. CDR3 sequence (DNA): TGTGCCAGCAGCTTAGGGCCGGGCCGAGGGTTTTACAATGAGCAGTTCTTC. It translates to CASSLGPGRGFYNEQFF.

The rearrangement joins TRBV18 to TRBJ2-6, with D possibly TRBD1 on 5 matching bases. Trimming took off 0 bases at V and 0 bases at J, with 12 bases between the two ends. The CDR3 has 18 amino acids. Per germline, CDR1 KGHSH and CDR2 LQKENI. CDR3: CASSPPMRQLSGANVLTF. The CDR3 coding sequence is TGTGCCAGCTCACCACCTATGAGACAGCTCTCTGGGGCCAACGTCCTGACTTTC. Full variable domain (remainder filled in from reference TRBV18 and TRBJ2-6): NAGVMQNPRHLVRRRGQEARLRCSPMKGHSHVYWYRQLPEEGLKFMVYLQKENIIDESGMPKERFSAEFPKEGPSILRIQQVVRGDSAAYFCASSPPMRQLSGANVLTFGAGSRLTVL.

The V gene is TRBV5-6, the J gene TRBJ1-5; TRBD1 matches 9 bases. Germline V gene lookup returns CDR1 SGHDT and CDR2 YYEEEE. The length of the CDR3 is 16 residues. Trimming removed 0 bases from V and 8 bases from J; junction bases left unmatched: 9. As DNA, the CDR3 is TGTGCCAGCAGCTTGGGGGTACAGGGGGCCCAGGAGCCCCAGCATTTT. Translating gives CASSLGVQGAQEPQHF.

The gene calls are TRBV2 and TRBJ1-6; the D is unclear. V shed 6 bases and J shed 7 bases, with 13 bases lying between them. The CDR3 is 14 amino acids. In germline, CDR1 is SNHLY, CDR2 FYNNEI. The CDR3 DNA follows: TGTGCCAGCAGCTTTGCGTCATCCAATTCACCCCTCCACTTT. This translates into CASSFASSNSPLHF. The full variable domain, with the rest looked up from reference TRBV2 and TRBJ1-6, is EPEVTQTPSHQVTQMGQEVILRCVPISNHLYFYWYRQILGQKVEFLVSFYNNEISEKSEIFDDQFSVERPDGSNFTLKIRSTKLEDSAMYFCASSFASSNSPLHFGNGTRLTVT.

The J gene is TRBJ1-3, the V gene TRBV27; D is undetermined. Germline V gives CDR1 MNHEY, CDR2 SMNVEV (reference sequence). This CDR3 contains 13 residues. V was cut by 6 bases and J by 2 bases, with 8 bases left in between. DNA for the CDR3: TGTGCCAGCAGGGGCCAGGCTGGAAACACCATATATTTT. Its translation is CASRGQAGNTIYF.

The V and J genes are TRBV29-1 and TRBJ2-2; 11 nucleotides match TRBD2. The germline gives CDR1 SQVTM, CDR2 ANQGSEA. The J segment lost 3 bases and the V segment lost 7 bases, leaving 7 bases of the junction unmatched. The CDR3 sequence is 15 residues long. CDR3 region: CSGVLAGGYTGELFF. In DNA, the CDR3 is TGCAGCGGTGTCCTAGCGGGAGGATACACCGGGGAGCTGTTTTTT.

The CDR3 DNA reads as TGTGCCAGCATGACAGACCAAGCTTTTAACTATGGCTACACCTTC. Protein product: CASMTDQAFNYGYTF. The chain links TRBV2 to TRBJ1-2; possibly TRBD1 for D (5 bases). Germline values: CDR1 SNHLY, CDR2 FYNNEI. Trimming stripped 7 bases from V and 1 base from J, with 16 bases between. There are 15 residues in the CDR3.

The table lists this clone with a few counts. The chain couples TRBV6-1 to TRBJ2-7; 12 bases map to TRBD1. Germline CDR1 reads MNHNS; CDR2 reads SASEGT. J was trimmed by 4 bases and V by 7 bases; bases with no gene match: 8. The CDR3 has 15 amino acids. CDR3 bases: TGTGCCAGCATCCCGGGACAGGGGGCAGGATACGAGCAGTACTTC. It yields the protein CASIPGQGAGYEQYF.

V usage is TRBV7-2 and J usage is TRBJ1-5, with D perhaps matching TRBD1 (6 bases). Per germline, CDR1 SGHTA and CDR2 FQGNSA. V shed 5 bases and J shed 3 bases, with 8 bases lying between them. CDR3 size: 13 residues. The CDR3 loop reads CASSRQANQPQHF. CDR3 bases: TGTGCCAGCAGCCGACAGGCCAATCAGCCCCAGCATTTT.

CDR3 sequence reads: CAWSRGQGTNEQFF. CDR3 DNA sequence: TGTGCCTGGAGTCGAGGACAGGGGACCAATGAGCAGTTCTTC. The chain combines TRBV30 with TRBJ2-1; TRBD1 matches at 9 bases. The CDR3 totals 14 residues. Germline lookup yields CDR1 GTSNPN and CDR2 SVGIG (reference sequence). Trimming cost V 2 bases and J 6 bases; bases outside gene matches: 5. Supplemented by reference TRBV30 and TRBJ2-1, the full variable domain reads SQTIHQWPATLVQPVGSPLSLECTVEGTSNPNLYWYRQAAGRGLQLLFYSVGIGQISSEVPQNLSASRPQDRQFILSSKKLLLSDSGFYLCAWSRGQGTNEQFFGPGTRLTVL.

This chain connects TRBV9 to TRBJ2-1, with 11 positions matching TRBD2. This CDR3 spans 15 amino acids. V lost 4 bases to trimming and J lost 5 bases; unmatched junction nucleotides: 5. The germline V gene has CDR1 SGDLS and CDR2 YYNGEE. CDR3 coding DNA: TGTGCCAGCAGCCGATGGACTAGCGGGCACAATGAGCAGTTCTTC. This translates into CASSRWTSGHNEQFF. Supplemented by reference TRBV9 and TRBJ2-1, the full variable domain reads DSGVTQTPKHLITATGQRVTLRCSPRSGDLSVYWYQQSLDQGLQFLIQYYNGEERAKGNILERFSAQQFPDLHSELNLSSLELGDSALYFCASSRWTSGHNEQFFGPGTRLTVL.

This rearrangement joins TRBV27 to TRBJ2-2; TRBD1 might be the D (5 bases). CDR1 and CDR2 from the germline V gene are MNHEY and SMNVEV (reference sequence). This CDR3 is built from 15 residues. V gave up 4 bases and J gave up 5 bases, with 14 bases separating them. CDR3 coding DNA: TGTGCCAGCAGTTCCCGAGCAGGGCGGACCGGGGAGCTGTTTTTT. It is translated as CASSSRAGRTGELFF.

This clone was seen only a few times. This chain connects TRBV2 to TRBJ2-7, with D possibly being TRBD1 (5 bases). Trimming removed 5 bases from V and 6 bases from J, with 14 bases in between. Germline loops: CDR1 SNHLY, CDR2 FYNNEI. The length of the CDR3 is 13 residues. Here the CDR3 reads CASSKIQVVEQYF. The CDR3 coding sequence is TGTGCCAGCAGTAAAATACAGGTGGTCGAGCAGTACTTC.

The chain links TRBV4-1 to TRBJ1-1, with TRBD1 as a possible D gene (6 bases). The germline V and J ends were trimmed by 4 bases and 1 base, with 13 bases remaining between them. CDR3 length: 15 residues. The germline CDR1 and CDR2 sequences are MGHRA and YSYEKL. The CDR3 DNA follows: TGCGCCAGCAGCCGAGCGACAGGACCGAACACTGAAGCTTTCTTT. It yields the protein CASSRATGPNTEAFF.

This chain uses TRBV5-8 with TRBJ2-2, with unresolved D. Germline values: CDR1 SGHTS, CDR2 YDEGEE. V lost 5 bases, J lost 3 bases, and 14 bases lay in between. There are 15 residues in the CDR3. Here the CDR3 DNA reads TGTGCCAGCAGAAATAAGGTTCGGGACACCGGGGAGCTGTTTTTT. It specifies CASRNKVRDTGELFF.

V gene TRBV14 combines with J gene TRBJ2-5; D unresolved. Germline V gene lookup returns CDR1 SGHDN and CDR2 FVKESK. This CDR3 has 12 residues. V lost 1 base to trimming and J lost 5 bases, with 5 bases between them. DNA for the CDR3: TGTGCCAGCAGCCAAGTTGCGGAGACCCAGTACTTC. Its translation is CASSQVAETQYF.

The chain recombines TRBV19 with TRBJ2-7; TRBD1 matches at 8 bases. The CDR3 runs to 15 residues. The ends lost 6 bases at V and 0 bases at J; junction bases unmatched: 7. Germline CDR1 and CDR2: LNHDA and SQIVND (reference sequence). The CDR3 protein is CASRGQEGASYEQYF. CDR3 in DNA: TGTGCCAGTAGGGGACAGGAGGGCGCCTCCTACGAGCAGTACTTC.